The 6 T cell receptor beta chains listed next were all sequenced from one sample in a study of vaccination effects on CD4 cells after COVID-19. Clones were sequenced by immunoSEQ multiplex PCR, and TCRdb holds only the in-frame ones, with some missing. The sample has about 41,000 clones; 77% are singletons. Their recognized antigens are unknown. Within the ViraFEST assay, antigen-specific CD4+ T cells underwent expansion with viral peptide pools prior to sequencing. Culture proceeded for nine to eleven days, and CD4+ T cells were then isolated. Vaccinees lacked prior SARS-CoV-2 infection and tested negative for nucleocapsid antibodies. The specimen comprised CD4+ T cells from PBMCs cultured with HCoV-NL63 spike peptides, sampled before COVID-19 vaccination. All receptors derive from a human donor who received a COVID-19 vaccine.

This chain connects TRBV2 to TRBJ2-3; D call uncertain. V lost 6 bases and J 2 bases, leaving 12 bases between the germline ends. The CDR3 covers 14 residues. Germline CDR1 SNHLY, CDR2 FYNNEI. CDR3 in amino acids: CASRFWAYTDTQYF. The CDR3 DNA reads TGTGCCAGCAGATTTTGGGCGTACACAGATACGCAGTATTTT.

This clone was detected once. The chain employs TRBV19 and TRBJ1-1; D is unclear. CDR1 and CDR2 (germline): LNHDA, SQIVND (reference sequence). The V end lost 1 base, the J end lost 6 bases, and 15 bases lay between the germline ends. The CDR3 length is 15 residues. CDR3: CASSIVGVGPAEAFF. The CDR3 region has the DNA TGTGCCAGTAGTATAGTTGGTGTAGGGCCAGCTGAAGCTTTCTTT.

The rearrangement joins TRBV25-1 to TRBJ2-2, with a tentative D call TRBD2 (5 bases). V gave up 2 bases and J gave up 6 bases, with 16 bases separating them. This CDR3 spans 16 amino acids. Germline V gives CDR1 MGHDK, CDR2 SYGVNS. CDR3 coding DNA: TGTGCCAGCAGTGAAAAGTGGTGGGGAGACTCCGGGGAGCTGTTTTTT. Protein product: CASSEKWWGDSGELFF.

The rearrangement joins TRBV27 to TRBJ2-6, with D unclear. Germline CDR1 and CDR2: MNHEY and SMNVEV (reference sequence). The CDR3 runs 15 residues. Trimming pared 6 bases from V and 0 bases from J, leaving 9 bases between. CDR3 DNA sequence: TGTGCCAGCAGCAAAAGCAGCTCTGGGGCCAACGTCCTGACTTTC. Its protein is CASSKSSSGANVLTF.

The V call is TRBV15, the J call TRBJ2-5, with TRBD1 as a possible D gene (6 bases). The V end was cut by 5 bases, the J end by 4 bases, with 11 bases between. CDR3 length: 13 residues. Germline CDR1 reads LNHNV; CDR2 reads YYDKDF (reference sequence). The chain's CDR3 is CATSLRRGETQYF. The CDR3 DNA reads TGTGCCACCAGCCTCCGCAGGGGAGAGACCCAGTACTTC.

This clone appeared a few times. J is TRBJ2-7 and V is TRBV12-5, with a weak D call TRBD2 (5 bases). Germline V CDR1 and CDR2: LGHNT, FRNRAP. The CDR3 sequence is 16 residues long. The germline V and J ends were trimmed by 0 bases and 4 bases, with 16 bases remaining between them. The CDR3: CASGLVQVGRTYEQYV. The CDR3 DNA reads as TGTGCTAGTGGTTTGGTACAAGTAGGCAGGACTTACGAGCAGTACGTC.